One and the same sample provided the 20 T cell receptor beta chains below, sequenced in a study of patients and donors after allogeneic stem cell transplantation. Via MiXCR, TCRdb re-called the RT-PCR reads, giving one row per CDR3 protein. The data contain over 130,000 distinct CDR3 sequences, about two fifths of them singletons. Sample: blood, either unsorted or a sorted T cell fraction (not recorded which). All receptors derive from a human donor who was either an allogeneic HSCT recipient or a stem cell or donor lymphocyte infusion donor (not recorded which). It is not recorded whose cells these are; they may come from a transplant donor.

This chain uses TRBV10-3 with TRBJ2-7; D may correspond to TRBD1 or TRBD2 (5 bases each). Germline V gene lookup returns CDR1 ENHRY and CDR2 SYGVKD. The CDR3 covers 12 residues. V was shortened by 11 bases and J by 2 bases, with 13 bases between the two germline ends. The CDR3 DNA sequence: TGTGCCTCGGGGACGGATCCCTACGAGCAGTACTTC. It codes for CASGTDPYEQYF.

This clonotype was observed once. The chain combines TRBV13 with TRBJ1-6; a possible D gene is TRBD1 (6 bases). V was trimmed by 5 bases and J by 2 bases, leaving 10 bases between them. From germline, CDR1 is PRHDT and CDR2 FYEKMQ (reference sequence). The CDR3 has 15 amino acids. This CDR3 reads CASSGRGTYNSPLHF. The CDR3 DNA sequence: TGTGCCAGCAGCGGCAGGGGCACCTATAATTCACCCCTCCACTTT.

The genes are TRBV13 and TRBJ2-3; D may be TRBD1 (6 bases). Germline V gene sequence: CDR1 PRHDT, CDR2 FYEKMQ (reference sequence). V gave up 5 bases and J gave up 4 bases, with 22 bases separating them. This CDR3 spans 17 amino acids. The DNA of the CDR3 is TGTGCCAGCAGCCAAGACCGGTCGGGACAAATCCCAGATACGCAGTATTTT. Translated: CASSQDRSGQIPDTQYF. Together with reference TRBV13 and TRBJ2-3, the CDR3 gives the full variable domain: AAGVIQSPRHLIKEKRETATLKCYPIPRHDTVYWYQQGPGQDPQFLISFYEKMQSDKGSIPDRFSAQQFSDYHSELNMSSLELGDSALYFCASSQDRSGQIPDTQYFGPGTRLTVL.

The chain has TRBV7-9 and TRBJ2-5; tentatively, D is TRBD1 or TRBD2 (5 bases each). V was clipped by 1 base and J by 9 bases, with 9 bases between them. This CDR3 is 12 amino acids long. Germline V gene data show CDR1 as SEHNR and CDR2 as FQNEAQ (reference sequence). CDR3 sequence (DNA): TGTGCCAGCAGCTTAGTCGTGGGGGCCCAGTACTTC. Protein: CASSLVVGAQYF.

This clonotype was found a few times. This chain uses TRBV19 with TRBJ1-6; 7 bases map to TRBD1. The CDR3 sequence is 15 residues long. Germline lookup yields CDR1 LNHDA and CDR2 SQIVND (reference sequence). Trimming took 6 bases from V and 10 from J; bases not matched to a gene: 12. This CDR3 reads CASSIPPGGQSPLHF. The DNA of the CDR3 is TGTGCCAGTAGCATCCCCCCAGGGGGGCAATCACCCCTCCACTTT.

This rearrangement joins TRBV4-2 to TRBJ2-7, with D maybe TRBD1 (6 bases). CDR3 length: 13 amino acids. The V gene's germline CDR1 is LGHNA and CDR2 YNFKEQ. The V end lost 5 bases, the J end lost 3 bases, and 11 bases lay between the germline ends. CDR3: CASSYRVNYEQYF. CDR3 bases: TGTGCCAGCAGCTACAGGGTTAACTACGAGCAGTACTTC.

The CDR3 nucleotides read TGTGCCAGCAGTTATTTGGCAGGGGGCGATGAGCAGTTCTTC. It translates to CASSYLAGGDEQFF. This chain uses TRBV6-2 or TRBV6-3 with TRBJ2-1; TRBD1 matches 8 bases. The J segment lost 8 bases and the V segment lost 3 bases, leaving 6 bases of the junction unmatched. Germline V gene data show CDR1 as MNHEY and CDR2 as SVGEGT. This CDR3 region has 14 residues.

The V and J genes are TRBV5-1 and TRBJ1-2; no clear D. The V and J ends lost 4 bases and 6 bases respectively, with 13 bases between them. Germline loops: CDR1 SGHRS, CDR2 YFSETQ. This CDR3 contains 13 residues. This CDR3 is CASSLPSTDGYTF. The CDR3 DNA sequence: TGCGCCAGCAGCCTCCCGAGCACGGATGGCTACACCTTC.

CDR3 in amino acids: CSAKTGTNEKLFF. The DNA for the CDR3 is TGCAGTGCTAAGACTGGGACTAATGAAAAACTGTTTTTT. J is TRBJ1-4 and V is TRBV20-1; D gene unclear. CDR1 DFQATT and CDR2 SNEGSKA come from the germline V gene (reference sequence). V lost 4 bases, J lost 2 bases, and 8 bases lay in between. This CDR3 comprises 13 residues.

The chain carries TRBV12-3 or TRBV12-4 and TRBJ2-7; the D gene is possibly TRBD1 (6 bases). Trimming removed 8 bases from V and 2 bases from J, with 16 bases in between. There are 14 residues in the CDR3. The CDR3 loop reads CASGNRVGTYEQYF. CDR3 coding DNA: TGTGCCAGCGGAAACAGGGTTGGCACCTACGAGCAGTACTTC.

The chain uses TRBV6-5 and TRBJ2-7, with D uncertain. Germline CDR1 reads MNHEY; CDR2 reads SVGAGI. The CDR3 spans 13 residues. Trimming cost V 2 bases and J 6 bases, with 11 bases left between them. The DNA for the CDR3 is TGTGCCAGCAGTTACAGTAAGGCTAGCGAGCAGTACGTC. This codes for CASSYSKASEQYV.

At least ten counts were recorded for this clonotype. The chain employs TRBV10-3 and TRBJ1-4; D remains ambiguous. Germline-derived CDR1 and CDR2 are ENHRY and SYGVKD. This CDR3 region has 14 residues. V lost 3 bases and J 6 bases, leaving 11 bases between the germline ends. CDR3 in amino acids: CAISDSPLDEKLFF. CDR3 sequence (DNA): TGTGCCATCAGTGACTCTCCGTTGGATGAAAAACTGTTTTTT.

The gene calls are TRBV12-3 or TRBV12-4 and TRBJ1-2; D remains ambiguous. This CDR3 spans 12 amino acids. Trimming removed 7 bases from V and 8 bases from J, with 14 bases in between. This CDR3 reads CASTPPFWGYTF. In nucleotides, the CDR3 is TGTGCCAGCACCCCCCCCTTTTGGGGCTACACCTTC.

Worth noting for this clonotype: At one end, the junction sequence differs from germline, possibly due to a read error. The chain is built from TRBV5-1 and TRBJ1-3; 8 bases fit TRBD1. There are 15 residues in the CDR3. Germline V CDR1 and CDR2: SGHRS, YFSETQ. CDR3 sequence: CASSLDRASENTIYF. CDR3 DNA sequence: TGCGCCAGCAGCCTGGACAGGGCCTCTGAAAACACCATATATTTT.

The rearrangement joins TRBV21-1 to TRBJ2-7; the D call TRBD2 from the table was never checked on the DNA. TRBV21-1 is given as a pseudogene. The CDR3 has 14 amino acids. Here the CDR3 DNA reads TGTGCCAGCAGCAAAGGGGACTTATCCTACGAGCAGTACTTC. It is translated as CASSKGDLSYEQYF.

The CDR3 here is CAISGRTGMNTEAFF. In DNA form, the CDR3 reads TGTGCCATCAGTGGTCGGACAGGGATGAACACTGAAGCTTTCTTT. This rearrangement joins TRBV10-3 to TRBJ1-1; 8 bases fit TRBD1. The trim removed 4 bases at V and 0 bases at J, leaving 4 bases unmatched. Germline loops: CDR1 ENHRY, CDR2 SYGVKD. The CDR3 extends over 15 amino acids.

The chain links TRBV7-2 to TRBJ2-3; 14 bases line up with TRBD2. Trimming took 4 bases from V and 6 from J; bases not matched to a gene: 12. Germline V gene sequence: CDR1 SGHTA, CDR2 FQGNSA. The CDR3 has 18 amino acids. The CDR3 loop reads CASSSLTTSGGAWDTQYF. CDR3 DNA sequence: TGTGCCAGCAGCTCCCTGACGACTAGCGGGGGGGCGTGGGATACGCAGTATTTT.

The chain employs TRBV20-1 and TRBJ1-3; no reliable D call. V lost 6 bases and J 0 bases, leaving 9 bases between the germline ends. Germline CDR1 reads DFQATT; CDR2 reads SNEGSKA (reference sequence). CDR3 length: 13 residues. For the CDR3, the DNA is TGCAGTGCCGGCAGGCACTCTGGAAACACCATATATTTT. This translates into CSAGRHSGNTIYF.

The CDR3 DNA reads as TGTGCCAGCAGCCAAGAGACAGGGAATAGGTCACCCCTCCACTTT. The encoded protein is CASSQETGNRSPLHF. This rearrangement joins TRBV4-2 to TRBJ1-6, with 7 bases aligning to TRBD1. The CDR3 contains 15 residues. V shed 0 bases and J 10 bases; nucleotides not matched to a gene: 6. The germline gives CDR1 LGHNA, CDR2 YNFKEQ.

The chain uses TRBV27 and TRBJ1-6, with D tentatively TRBD1 (6 bases). CDR3 length: 15 amino acids. The V and J ends lost 5 bases and 7 bases respectively, with 15 bases between them. Germline lookup yields CDR1 MNHEY and CDR2 SMNVEV (reference sequence). CDR3 nucleotide sequence: TGTGCCAGCAGTCCCCGGCCAGGGGAAAATTCACCCCTCCACTTT. It codes for CASSPRPGENSPLHF.